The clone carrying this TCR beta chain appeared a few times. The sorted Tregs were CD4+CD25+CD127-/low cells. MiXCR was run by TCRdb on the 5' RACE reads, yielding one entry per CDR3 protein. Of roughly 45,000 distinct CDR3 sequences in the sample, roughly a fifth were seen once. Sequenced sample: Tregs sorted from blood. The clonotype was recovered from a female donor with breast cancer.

Here the CDR3 DNA reads TGTGCCAGCAGCTTAATAGACAGTTGGACTGAAGCTTTCTTT. It is translated as CASSLIDSWTEAFF. This chain joins TRBV11-2 and TRBJ1-1; D possibly corresponds to TRBD1 (5 bases). V lost 2 bases and J 5 bases, leaving 12 bases between the germline ends. Per germline, CDR1 SGHAT and CDR2 FQNNGV. The CDR3 extends over 14 amino acids. Based on the CDR3 plus reference TRBV11-2 and TRBJ1-1, the full variable domain is EAGVAQSPRYKIIEKRQSVAFWCNPISGHATLYWYQQILGQGPKLLIQFQNNGVVDDSQLPKDRFSAERLKGVDSTLKIQPAKLEDSAVYLCASSLIDSWTEAFFGQGTRLTVV.